This passage covers 16 T cell receptor beta chains from one sample sequenced in a study of graft-versus-host responses after intestinal transplantation. Libraries were prepared by immunoSEQ multiplex PCR; TCRdb keeps only in-frame clonotypes and omits some of them. The repertoire has some 95,000 clones, 90% to 95% of them found once; the top ten carry approximately 0.54%. These receptors' antigens are unknown. This sample comprised unstimulated CD8+ T cells sorted from spleen or lymph node cells, obtained before intestinal transplant. Receptor source: a human donor who received an intestinal transplant.

This clone was detected only a few times. This sequence joins TRBV4-1 and TRBJ2-3, with D unresolved. Deletions cut 0 bases from V and 2 bases from J, with 9 bases between. Germline V CDR1 and CDR2: MGHRA, YSYEKL. The CDR3 loop spans 15 amino acids. The CDR3 region has the DNA TGCGCCAGCAGCCAAGAGGCGGATCCCACAGATACGCAGTATTTT. Protein product: CASSQEADPTDTQYF.

The V and J genes are TRBV7-6 and TRBJ2-1; no firm D call. The germline V and J ends were trimmed by 0 bases and 5 bases, with 8 bases remaining between them. The length of the CDR3 is 14 residues. CDR1 and CDR2 (germline): SGHVS, FNYEAQ. CDR3 in amino acids: CASSLAYQNNEQFF. The CDR3 DNA reads as TGTGCCAGCAGCTTAGCTTACCAGAACAATGAGCAGTTCTTC.

The chain uses TRBV27 and TRBJ2-7, with D uncertain. V was clipped by 2 bases and J by 2 bases, with 7 bases between them. Germline CDR1 MNHEY, CDR2 SMNVEV (reference sequence). The CDR3 spans 13 residues. The CDR3 loop reads CASSLVPAYEQYF. The CDR3 DNA follows: TGTGCCAGCAGTTTAGTCCCTGCCTACGAGCAGTACTTC.

V gene TRBV5-4 combines with J gene TRBJ1-1; D not certain. This CDR3 has 12 residues. Germline assignment: CDR1 SGHNT and CDR2 YYREEE (reference sequence). CDR3 sequence: CATNNGNTEAFF. For the CDR3, the DNA is TGTGCTACTAATAACGGTAACACTGAAGCTTTCTTT. The whole variable domain, filled in from reference TRBV5-4 and TRBJ1-1, reads ETGVTQSPTHLIKTRGQQVTLRCSSQSGHNTVSWYQQALGQGPQFIFQYYREEENGRGNFPPRFSGLQFPNYSSELNVNALELDDSALYLCATNNGNTEAFFGQGTRLTVV.

The V gene is TRBV27, the J gene TRBJ2-7, with 9 bases that match TRBD1. Germline V gene data show CDR1 as MNHEY and CDR2 as SMNVEV (reference sequence). J gave up 3 bases and V 2 bases, and 5 bases lay outside the gene matches. The CDR3 consists of 15 residues. Here the CDR3 DNA reads TGTGCCAGCAGTTTAAGGGGACAGGGACTCTACGAGCAGTACTTC. It specifies CASSLRGQGLYEQYF.

The chain uses TRBV27 and TRBJ1-1; tentative D call: TRBD1 (5 bases). The length of the CDR3 is 13 residues. The V and J ends lost 6 bases and 1 base respectively, with 9 bases between them. Germline V gives CDR1 MNHEY, CDR2 SMNVEV (reference sequence). Written as DNA, the CDR3 is TGTGCCAGCAGCGATACAGGGAACACTGAAGCTTTCTTT. Its protein is CASSDTGNTEAFF.

The V call is TRBV6-5, the J call TRBJ1-2; D is undetermined. Germline CDR1 is MNHEY and CDR2 is SVGAGI. Between the trimmed V and J ends, which lost 5 bases and 8 bases, there was a span of 21 bases. The CDR3 runs 15 residues. The CDR3 sequence: CASSPSPPGPKGYTF. CDR3 DNA sequence: TGTGCCAGCAGTCCATCCCCCCCGGGTCCCAAGGGCTACACCTTC.

J is TRBJ2-5 and V is TRBV6-5; the match to TRBD2 covers 13 bases. The CDR3 runs 14 residues. In germline, CDR1 is MNHEY, CDR2 SVGAGI. V was clipped by 5 bases and J by 5 bases; unmatched bases: 2. CDR3 DNA: TGTGCCAGCAGTAAGGGACTAGCGGGGGAGACCCAGTACTTC. As protein: CASSKGLAGETQYF.

The chain employs TRBV5-4 and TRBJ2-3; 12 nucleotides line up with TRBD2. After removal of 4 bases from V and 2 bases from J, the junction contained 5 bases not matched to a gene. CDR1 and CDR2 from the germline V gene are SGHNT and YYREEE (reference sequence). The length of the CDR3 is 16 residues. The CDR3 is CASSAGLAGFTDTQYF. CDR3 in DNA: TGTGCCAGCAGCGCGGGACTAGCGGGCTTCACAGATACGCAGTATTTT.

The rearrangement joins TRBV28 to TRBJ1-4; a possible D gene is TRBD1 (5 bases). Trimming shortened V by 6 bases and J by 0 bases, and 11 bases separated the two germline ends. The CDR3 length is 15 residues. The V gene's germline CDR1 is MDHEN and CDR2 SYDVKM. CDR3 DNA sequence: TGTGCCAGCAGGGGCGACAGTGCAACTAATGAAAAACTGTTTTTT. It yields the protein CASRGDSATNEKLFF.

The CDR3 nucleotides read TGTGCCAGCAGCTTAGCGGCCGATTCCTACAATGAGCAGTTCTTC. It encodes CASSLAADSYNEQFF. The gene calls are TRBV7-8 and TRBJ2-1, with D unclear. Germline CDR1 reads SGHVS; CDR2 reads FQNEAQ. The CDR3 sequence is 15 residues long. V was shortened by 0 bases and J by 1 base, with 7 bases between the two germline ends.

The chain uses TRBV5-6 and TRBJ2-2; TRBD1 agrees at 11 bases. The V gene end was trimmed by 0 bases and the J gene end by 4 bases; junction bases not matched to a gene: 2. The CDR3 covers 16 residues. The germline V gene encodes CDR1 SGHDT and CDR2 YYEEEE. The CDR3 DNA follows: TGTGCCAGCAGCTTGGCCGGGACAGGGGGCACCGGGGAGCTGTTTTTT. Its translation is CASSLAGTGGTGELFF. Based on the CDR3 plus reference TRBV5-6 and TRBJ2-2, the full variable domain is DAGVTQSPTHLIKTRGQQVTLRCSPKSGHDTVSWYQQALGQGPQFIFQYYEEEERQRGNFPDRFSGHQFPNYSSELNVNALLLGDSALYLCASSLAGTGGTGELFFGEGSRLTVL.

This clone was seen once. V usage is TRBV7-9 and J usage is TRBJ2-7, with D possibly TRBD2 on 6 matching bases. This CDR3 is built from 17 residues. V was clipped by 5 bases and J by 0 bases, with 20 bases between them. CDR1 and CDR2 from the germline V gene are SEHNR and FQNEAQ (reference sequence). For the CDR3, the DNA is TGTGCCAGCAGCCTCTCGCCGATGGGACTTTCCTCCTACGAGCAGTACTTC. Translating it yields CASSLSPMGLSSYEQYF.

CDR3 nucleotide sequence: TGTGCCAGCAGTGAGCCCGGGGTGAACACCATCGGGGAGCTGTTTTTT. Encoded protein: CASSEPGVNTIGELFF. The chain recombines TRBV2 with TRBJ2-2; perhaps TRBD2 as D (5 bases). Looked up from germline, CDR1 is SNHLY and CDR2 is FYNNEI. Between the trimmed V and J ends, which lost 3 bases and 7 bases, there was a span of 18 bases. This CDR3 is 16 amino acids long.

The chain carries TRBV19 and TRBJ2-5; D is perhaps TRBD2 (5 bases). This CDR3 spans 14 amino acids. CDR1 is LNHDA and CDR2 is SQIVND in the germline V gene (reference sequence). V was cut by 6 bases and J by 5 bases, with 16 bases left in between. Written as DNA, the CDR3 is TGTGCCAGTAGCCCATACGGACGAGGGGAGACCCAGTACTTC. This sequence encodes CASSPYGRGETQYF.

The V and J genes are TRBV11-2 and TRBJ2-7; D gene unclear. CDR1 and CDR2 (germline): SGHAT, FQNNGV. The CDR3 has 14 residues. The V and J ends lost 1 base and 3 bases respectively, with 10 bases between them. CDR3 loop: CASSLGFTGYEQYF. The CDR3 nucleotides read TGTGCCAGCAGCTTAGGTTTCACGGGCTACGAGCAGTACTTC.